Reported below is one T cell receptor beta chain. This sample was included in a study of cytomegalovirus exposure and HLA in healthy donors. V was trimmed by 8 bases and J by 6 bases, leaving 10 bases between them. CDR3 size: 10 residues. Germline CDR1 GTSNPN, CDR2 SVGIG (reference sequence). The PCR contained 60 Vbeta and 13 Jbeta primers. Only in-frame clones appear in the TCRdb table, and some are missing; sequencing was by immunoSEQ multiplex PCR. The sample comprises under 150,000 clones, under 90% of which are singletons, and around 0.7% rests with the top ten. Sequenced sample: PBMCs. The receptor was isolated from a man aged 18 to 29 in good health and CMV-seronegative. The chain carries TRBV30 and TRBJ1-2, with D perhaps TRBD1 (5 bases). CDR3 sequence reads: CARWGDGYTF. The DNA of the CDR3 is TGTGCCCGGTGGGGGGATGGCTACACCTTC.